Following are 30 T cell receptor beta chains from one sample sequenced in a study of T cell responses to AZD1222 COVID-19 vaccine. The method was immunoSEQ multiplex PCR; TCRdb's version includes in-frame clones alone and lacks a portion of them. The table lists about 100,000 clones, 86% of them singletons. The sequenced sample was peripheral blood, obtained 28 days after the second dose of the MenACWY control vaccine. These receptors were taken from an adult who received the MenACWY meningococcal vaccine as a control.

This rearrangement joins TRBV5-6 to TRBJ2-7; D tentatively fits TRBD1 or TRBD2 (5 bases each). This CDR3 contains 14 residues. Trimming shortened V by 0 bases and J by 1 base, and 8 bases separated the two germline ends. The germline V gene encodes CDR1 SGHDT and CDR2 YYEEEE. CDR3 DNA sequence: TGTGCCAGCAGCTTGGGGGGGATTTCCTACGAGCAGTACTTC. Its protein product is CASSLGGISYEQYF.

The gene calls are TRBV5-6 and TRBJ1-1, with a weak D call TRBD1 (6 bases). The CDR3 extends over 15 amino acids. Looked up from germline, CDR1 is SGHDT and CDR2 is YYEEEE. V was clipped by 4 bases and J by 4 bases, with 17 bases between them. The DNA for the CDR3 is TGTGCCAGCAGCAGGGGGAAGTTCGGGAGCACTGAAGCTTTCTTT. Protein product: CASSRGKFGSTEAFF.

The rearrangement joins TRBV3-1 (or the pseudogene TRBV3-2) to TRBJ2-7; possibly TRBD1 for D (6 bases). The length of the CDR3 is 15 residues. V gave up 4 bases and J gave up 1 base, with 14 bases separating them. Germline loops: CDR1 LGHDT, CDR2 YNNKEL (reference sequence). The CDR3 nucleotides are TGTGCCAGCAGCCCTGGGGGCCAGGGGTCCTACGAGCAGTACTTC. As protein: CASSPGGQGSYEQYF.

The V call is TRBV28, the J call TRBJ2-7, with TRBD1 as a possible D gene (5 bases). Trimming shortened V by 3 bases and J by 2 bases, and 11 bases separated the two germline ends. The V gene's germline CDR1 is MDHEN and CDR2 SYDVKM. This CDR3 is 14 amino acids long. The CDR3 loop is CASSFRVPPYEQYF. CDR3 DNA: TGTGCCAGCAGTTTCAGGGTTCCTCCCTACGAGCAGTACTTC.

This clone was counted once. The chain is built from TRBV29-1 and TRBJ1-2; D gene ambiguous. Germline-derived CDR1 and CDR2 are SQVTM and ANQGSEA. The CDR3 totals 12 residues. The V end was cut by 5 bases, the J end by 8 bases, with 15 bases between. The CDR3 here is CSVWTSLFGYTF. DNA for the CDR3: TGCAGCGTTTGGACCTCCCTTTTCGGCTACACCTTC.

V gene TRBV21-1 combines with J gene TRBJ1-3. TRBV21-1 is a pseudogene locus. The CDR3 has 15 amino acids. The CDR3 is CARATSRVLGNTIYF. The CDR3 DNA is TGTGCCAGGGCTACCTCTAGAGTATTAGGAAACACCATATATTTT.

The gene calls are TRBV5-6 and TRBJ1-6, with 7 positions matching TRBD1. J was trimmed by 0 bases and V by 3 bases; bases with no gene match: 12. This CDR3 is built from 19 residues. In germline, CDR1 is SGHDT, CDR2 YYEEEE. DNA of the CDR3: TGTGCCAGCAGCTGGCGGGGACAGTTTACGAGCTCCTATAATTCACCCCTCCACTTT. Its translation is CASSWRGQFTSSYNSPLHF.

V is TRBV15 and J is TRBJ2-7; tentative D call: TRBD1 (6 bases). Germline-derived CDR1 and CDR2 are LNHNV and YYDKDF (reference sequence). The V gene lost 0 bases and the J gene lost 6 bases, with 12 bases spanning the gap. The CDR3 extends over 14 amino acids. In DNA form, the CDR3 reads TGTGCCACCAGCAGAGAGGTGGCAGGGGCCGAGCAGTACTTC. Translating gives CATSREVAGAEQYF.

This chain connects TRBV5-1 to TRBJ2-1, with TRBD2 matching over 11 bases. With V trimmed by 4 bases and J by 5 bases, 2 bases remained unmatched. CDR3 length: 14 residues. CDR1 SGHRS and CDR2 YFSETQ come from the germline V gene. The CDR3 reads CASSLGLADNEQFF. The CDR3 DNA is TGCGCCAGCAGCCTGGGACTAGCGGACAATGAGCAGTTCTTC.

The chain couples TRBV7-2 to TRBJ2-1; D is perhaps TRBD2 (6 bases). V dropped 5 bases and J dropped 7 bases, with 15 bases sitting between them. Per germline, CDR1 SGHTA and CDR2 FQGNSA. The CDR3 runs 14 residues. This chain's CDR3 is CASSPRDSENEQFF. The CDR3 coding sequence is TGTGCCAGCAGCCCTCGGGACTCCGAAAATGAGCAGTTCTTC.

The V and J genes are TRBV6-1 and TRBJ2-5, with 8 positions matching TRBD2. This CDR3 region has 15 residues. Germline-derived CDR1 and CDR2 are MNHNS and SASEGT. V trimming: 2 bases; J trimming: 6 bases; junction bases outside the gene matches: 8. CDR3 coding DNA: TGTGCCAGCAGTGAACCCGGGGGGGCCGTAAAGACCCAGTACTTC. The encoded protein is CASSEPGGAVKTQYF.

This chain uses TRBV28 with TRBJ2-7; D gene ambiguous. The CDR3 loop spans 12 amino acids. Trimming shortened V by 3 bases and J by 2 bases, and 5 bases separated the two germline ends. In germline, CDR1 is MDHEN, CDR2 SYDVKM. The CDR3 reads CASSFETYEQYF. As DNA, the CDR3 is TGTGCCAGCAGTTTCGAGACCTACGAGCAGTACTTC.

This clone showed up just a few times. Here the CDR3 DNA reads TGTGCCAGCAGCCAAGATGTGGCGGGGGGACCCTACGAGCAGTACTTC. Its protein product is CASSQDVAGGPYEQYF. The chain joins TRBV4-2 to TRBJ2-7; 8 bases match TRBD2. The length of the CDR3 is 16 residues. Per germline, CDR1 LGHNA and CDR2 YNFKEQ. V lost 0 bases to trimming and J lost 2 bases; unmatched junction nucleotides: 6.

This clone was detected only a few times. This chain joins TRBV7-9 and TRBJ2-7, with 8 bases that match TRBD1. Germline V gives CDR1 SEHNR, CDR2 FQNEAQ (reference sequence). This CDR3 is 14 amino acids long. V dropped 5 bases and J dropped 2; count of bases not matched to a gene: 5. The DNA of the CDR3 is TGTGCCAGCAGCCCCCGGGGACAGGCCTACGAGCAGTACTTC. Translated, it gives CASSPRGQAYEQYF.

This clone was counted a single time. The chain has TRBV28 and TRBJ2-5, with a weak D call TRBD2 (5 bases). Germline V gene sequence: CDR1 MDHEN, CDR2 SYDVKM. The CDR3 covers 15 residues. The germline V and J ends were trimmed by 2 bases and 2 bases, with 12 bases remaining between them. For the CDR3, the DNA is TGTGCCAGCAGTTTAATTGGGCTAGCTCAAGAGACCCAGTACTTC. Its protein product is CASSLIGLAQETQYF.

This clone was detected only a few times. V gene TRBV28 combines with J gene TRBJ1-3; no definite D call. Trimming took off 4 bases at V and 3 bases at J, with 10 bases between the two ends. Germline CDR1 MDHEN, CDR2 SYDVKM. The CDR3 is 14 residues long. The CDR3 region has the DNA TGTGCCAGCAGTTCCCCCGCTAGTGGAAACACCATATATTTT. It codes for CASSSPASGNTIYF.

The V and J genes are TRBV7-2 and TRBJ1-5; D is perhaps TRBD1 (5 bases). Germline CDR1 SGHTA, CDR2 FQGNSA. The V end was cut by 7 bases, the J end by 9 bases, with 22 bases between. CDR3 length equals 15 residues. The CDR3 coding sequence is TGTGCCAGCACACAGGCCCCTATGGATTCGTCGCCCCAGCATTTT. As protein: CASTQAPMDSSPQHF.

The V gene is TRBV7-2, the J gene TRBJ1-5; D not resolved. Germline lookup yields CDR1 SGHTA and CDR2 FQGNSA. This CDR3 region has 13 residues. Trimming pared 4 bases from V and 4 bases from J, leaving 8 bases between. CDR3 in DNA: TGTGCCAGCAGCTCGACACAGAATCAGCCCCAGCATTTT. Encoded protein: CASSSTQNQPQHF.

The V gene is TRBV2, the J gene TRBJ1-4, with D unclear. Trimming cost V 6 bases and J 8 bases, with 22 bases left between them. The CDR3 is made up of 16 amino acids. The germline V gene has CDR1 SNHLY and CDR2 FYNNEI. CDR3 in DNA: TGTGCCAGCAGGCTACAAGGCACCCTGGGTGTCGAAAAACTGTTTTTT. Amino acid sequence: CASRLQGTLGVEKLFF.

The CDR3 loop reads CASSEARWVGDETQYF. The DNA of the CDR3 is TGTGCCAGCAGTGAAGCCCGTTGGGTAGGGGATGAGACCCAGTACTTC. The rearrangement joins TRBV6-1 to TRBJ2-5, with D tentatively TRBD1 (5 bases). Per the germline V gene, CDR1 is MNHNS and CDR2 is SASEGT. V gave up 0 bases and J gave up 5 bases, with 16 bases separating them. The CDR3 is 16 amino acids.

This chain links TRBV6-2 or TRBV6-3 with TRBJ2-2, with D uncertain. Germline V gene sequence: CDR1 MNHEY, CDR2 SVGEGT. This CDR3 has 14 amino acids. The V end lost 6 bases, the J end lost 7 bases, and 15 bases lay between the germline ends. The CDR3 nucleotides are TGTGCCAGCAGCACGCTCGAGAAGGGCGGGGAGCTGTTTTTT. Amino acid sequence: CASSTLEKGGELFF.

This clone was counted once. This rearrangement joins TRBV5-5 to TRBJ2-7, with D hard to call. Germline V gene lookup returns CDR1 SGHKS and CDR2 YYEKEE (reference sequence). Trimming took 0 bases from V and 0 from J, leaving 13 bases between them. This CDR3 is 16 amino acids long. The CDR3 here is CASSLGPVTISYEQYF. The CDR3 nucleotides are TGTGCCAGCAGCTTGGGTCCCGTAACGATCTCCTACGAGCAGTACTTC. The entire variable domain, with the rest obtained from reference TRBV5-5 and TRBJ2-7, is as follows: DAGVTQSPTHLIKTRGQQVTLRCSPISGHKSVSWYQQVLGQGPQFIFQYYEKEERGRGNFPDRFSARQFPNYSSELNVNALLLGDSALYLCASSLGPVTISYEQYFGPGTRLTVT.

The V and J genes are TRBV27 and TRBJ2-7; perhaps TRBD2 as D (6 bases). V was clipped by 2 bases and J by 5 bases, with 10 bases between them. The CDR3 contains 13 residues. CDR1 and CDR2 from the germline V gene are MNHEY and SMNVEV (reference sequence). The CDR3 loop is CASSLGRRDEQYF. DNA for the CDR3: TGTGCCAGCAGTTTAGGAAGGAGGGACGAGCAGTACTTC.

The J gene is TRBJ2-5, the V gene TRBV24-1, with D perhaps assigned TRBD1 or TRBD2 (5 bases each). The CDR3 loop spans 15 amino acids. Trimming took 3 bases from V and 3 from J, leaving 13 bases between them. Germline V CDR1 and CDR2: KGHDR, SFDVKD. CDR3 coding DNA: TGTGCCACCAGTGATCGAATGGGACCAGAAGAGACCCAGTACTTC. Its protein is CATSDRMGPEETQYF.

CDR3 amino acids: CASSESGGGDQPQHF. CDR3 nucleotide sequence: TGCGCCAGCAGTGAGAGTGGAGGGGGGGATCAGCCCCAGCATTTT. The chain couples TRBV10-1 to TRBJ1-5; possible D gene TRBD1, 6 bases. CDR3 length equals 15 residues. The germline V gene has CDR1 WNHNN and CDR2 SYGVQD (reference sequence). The V gene lost 2 bases and the J gene lost 5 bases, with 13 bases spanning the gap.

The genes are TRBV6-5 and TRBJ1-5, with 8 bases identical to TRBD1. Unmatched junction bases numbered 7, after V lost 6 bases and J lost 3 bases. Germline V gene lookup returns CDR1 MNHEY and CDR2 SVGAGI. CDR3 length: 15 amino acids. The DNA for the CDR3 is TGTGCCAGCAGCACGACAGGGGTCAACAATCAGCCCCAGCATTTT. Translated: CASSTTGVNNQPQHF.

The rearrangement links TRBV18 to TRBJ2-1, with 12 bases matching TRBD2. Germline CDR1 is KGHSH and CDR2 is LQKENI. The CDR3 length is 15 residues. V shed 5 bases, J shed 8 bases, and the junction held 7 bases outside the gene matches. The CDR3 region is CASSSLAGGYDEQFF. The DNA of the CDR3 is TGTGCCAGCTCATCCCTAGCGGGGGGGTACGATGAGCAGTTCTTC.

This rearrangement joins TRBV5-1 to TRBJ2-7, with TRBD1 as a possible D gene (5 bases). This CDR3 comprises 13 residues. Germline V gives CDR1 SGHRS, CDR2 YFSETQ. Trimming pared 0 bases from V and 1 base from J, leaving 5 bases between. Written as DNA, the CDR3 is TGCGCCAGCAGCTTGGGACAGTCCTACGAGCAGTACTTC. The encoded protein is CASSLGQSYEQYF.

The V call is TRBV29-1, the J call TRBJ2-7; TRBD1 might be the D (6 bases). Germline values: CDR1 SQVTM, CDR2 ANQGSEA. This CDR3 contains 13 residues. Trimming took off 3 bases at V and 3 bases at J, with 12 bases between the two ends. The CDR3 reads CSVETGMDYEQYF. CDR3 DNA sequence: TGCAGCGTTGAGACAGGCATGGACTACGAGCAGTACTTC.

The DNA of the CDR3 is TGTGCCAGCAGCGGACCCCTCCAGGACAGGGGGGCCAACGAGCAGTACTTC. Translation: CASSGPLQDRGANEQYF. The chain has TRBV21-1 and TRBJ2-7; the DNA was not used to check the table's D call, TRBD1. TRBV21-1 is termed a pseudogene. This CDR3 comprises 17 residues.